This T cell receptor (beta chain) was captured in a study of T cell clones after liver transplantation. Turning to the study itself: Immunosuppression withdrawal was tried within 2 years after liver transplantation in this trial. Tolerant meant at least one year fully off immunosuppression without liver enzymes above twice normal.

The count of this clone is one. The data were produced by immunoSEQ multiplex PCR, yet TCRdb's version contains in-frame clones alone and is incomplete. The data show 99,000 or so clones, approximately 85% seen once. Germline loops: CDR1 MNHEY, CDR2 SMNVEV (reference sequence). The V and J ends lost 6 bases and 7 bases, in that order; junction bases with no gene match: 12. The CDR3 is 15 residues long. This rearrangement joins TRBV27 to TRBJ2-7, with 10 bases aligning to TRBD1. Sequences were derived from CD4+ T cells from blood, sampled before liver transplant. The receptor was isolated from a human donor who received a liver transplant. The CDR3 bases are TGTGCCAGCAGAGCACCGGGACAGGGGCGGGTGGAGCAGTACTTC. Translated, it gives CASRAPGQGRVEQYF.